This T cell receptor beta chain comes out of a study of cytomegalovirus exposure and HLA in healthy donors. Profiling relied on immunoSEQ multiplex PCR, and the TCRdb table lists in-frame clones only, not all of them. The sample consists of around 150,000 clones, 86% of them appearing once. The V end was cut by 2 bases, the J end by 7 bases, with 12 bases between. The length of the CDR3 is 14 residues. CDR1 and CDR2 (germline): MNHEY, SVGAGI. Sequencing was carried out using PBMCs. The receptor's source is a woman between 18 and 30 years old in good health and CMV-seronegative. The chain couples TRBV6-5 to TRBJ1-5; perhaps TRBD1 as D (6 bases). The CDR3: CASSYGQSQQPQHF. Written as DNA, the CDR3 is TGTGCCAGCAGTTACGGACAGTCCCAACAGCCCCAGCATTTT.